A selection of T cell receptor beta chains follows, all from one sample in a study of cytomegalovirus exposure and HLA in healthy donors. Only in-frame clones appear in the TCRdb table, and some are missing; sequencing was by immunoSEQ multiplex PCR. The repertoire includes around 150,000 clones, 70% to 85% of them detected once, and roughly 1.9% sits in the top ten. The sample was PBMCs. Receptors were obtained from a man between 35 and 55 years old in good health and CMV-seronegative. CDR3s leave out the opening cysteine and the closing phenylalanine or tryptophan. Not every row has a clone size; where given, it reads once, few, many or a size class.

>-|TRBJ2-2|15|TRBV7-2
ASSLMPGHMSTGELF
>-|TRBJ2-5|12|TRBV7-9
ASSLRDSQETQY
>-|TRBJ1-1|15|TRBV30
AWSEGLSNSWNTEAF
>-|TRBJ1-3|14|TRBV6-5
ASSYSKGARGNTIY
>-|TRBJ1-4|14|TRBV5-4
ASSLYSGTGVEKLF
>-|TRBJ1-4|13|TRBV11-2
ASSPHGTADEKLF
>-|TRBJ2-2|16|TRBV7-9
ASSSRTSGRANTGELF
>-|TRBJ1-2|12|TRBV5-4
ASSSLRQDGGYT
>few|TRBJ2-7|12|TRBV21-1
ASTPGQGSYEQY
>-|TRBJ2-7|12|TRBV5-4
ASSKTSGGEGQY
>-|TRBJ2-1|12|TRBV2
ASSEGLAYNEQF
>-|TRBJ2-7|13|TRBV7-7
ASSSGTGVLDEQY
>-|TRBJ1-5|13|TRBV19
ASSMGDWWGQPQH
>-|TRBJ2-7|12|TRBV6-5
ASSSTTGPYEQY
>-|TRBJ2-6|18|TRBV14
ASSQDYAFWASRGANGLT
>-|TRBJ2-1|11|TRBV5-4
ASSRDSYNEQF
>-|TRBJ2-7|13|TRBV11-1
ASSVIAGGHYEQY
>-|TRBJ2-5|11|TRBV18
ASSTQGRETQY
>-|TRBJ2-5|12|TRBV7-2
ASSLTGFSETQY
>few|TRBJ1-1|11|TRBV13
ASSSNNRAEAF
>-|TRBJ2-3|12|TRBV5-1
ASSPGTSTDTQY
>-|TRBJ2-7|14|TRBV5-3
ASFGGVASATYEQY
>-|TRBJ1-1|12|TRBV25-1
ASSHSGGDTEAF
>few|TRBJ2-7|14|TRBV28
ASSLLGTGDFYEQY
>-|TRBJ2-7|11|TRBV29-1
SLDRNSSYEQY
>-|TRBJ2-3|12|TRBV5-8
ASSIRDRGTTQY
>once|TRBJ2-3|12|TRBV11-2
ASSLSAGADTQY
>once|TRBJ2-1|11|TRBV29-1
STGQGANNEQF
>-|TRBJ2-5|13|TRBV9
ASSVDRGGQETQY
>-|TRBJ1-1|11|TRBV18
ASSPGGDTEAF
>-|TRBJ2-1|13|TRBV29-1
SVEDNAGLDNEQF
>-|TRBJ1-2|14|TRBV7-8
ASSRKFDGGAYGYT
>-|TRBJ2-1|11|TRBV6-4
ASATSGDNEQF
>-|TRBJ2-1|13|TRBV4-2
ASSPPGSGSNEQF
>-|TRBJ2-7|11|TRBV15
ATSRARVREQY
>-|TRBJ2-3|10|TRBV29-1
SVGQSTDTQY
>-|TRBJ2-7|13|TRBV7-6
ASSLEGDGAYEQY
>-|TRBJ2-1|15|TRBV28
ASSSNPGTVSYNEQF
>-|TRBJ2-6|15|TRBV28
ASSPRDSLSGANVLT
>-|TRBJ2-1|14|TRBV5-5
ASSLMLAGGKNEQF
>-|TRBJ1-2|11|TRBV7-2
ASSLVVAYGYT
>-|TRBJ2-7|13|TRBV28
ASSLLELAGVEQY
>-|TRBJ2-3|20|TRBV19
ASRNTRFGGLAGGHSTDTQY
>-|TRBJ2-2|15|TRBV5-6
ASSFGPAGVKTGELF
>few|TRBJ2-5|13|TRBV18
ASSPLLTDQETQY
>-|TRBJ1-5|10|TRBV6-1
ASEEGGQPQH
>-|TRBJ2-3|14|TRBV18
ASSSGLAGVGDTQY
>-|TRBJ2-7|12|TRBV6-1
ASSGLAGPYEQY
>-|TRBJ2-1|13|TRBV19
ASSISSGTGNEQF